The source of this T cell receptor (beta chain) is a study of beta chain features in type 1 diabetes. The CDR3 has 15 residues. Germline V gene sequence: CDR1 SGHTA, CDR2 FQGNSA. J was trimmed by 2 bases and V by 5 bases; bases with no gene match: 5. This clone was picked up many times. Its target is not known. Notes on the study in general: The VDJ junctions of type 1 diabetes patients carried fewer insertions and more deletions.

Expressed TCRB transcripts were sequenced after all isolated RNA was converted to cDNA. Clones were sequenced by immunoSEQ multiplex PCR, and TCRdb holds only the in-frame ones, with some missing. Of about 220,000 clones in the sample, roughly a tenth were seen once. CD45RO/CCR7/CD25/CD127/CD95/CD27 staining was used to isolate CD4+ naive, central memory, regulatory and stem cell-like memory cells by sorting. V usage is TRBV7-2 and J usage is TRBJ2-3; 9 bases are shared with TRBD2. Material: central memory CD4+ T cells from blood. The clonotype originates from a man aged 18 to 30 in good health. The CDR3 sequence: CASSHIAGDTDTQYF. In DNA, the CDR3 is TGTGCCAGCAGCCATATAGCGGGGGACACAGATACGCAGTATTTT.